This T cell receptor beta chain was obtained from a study of OX40 agonist ivuxolimab in advanced cancers. General study results and limits: Among the lowest peripheral clonal expansion occurred in 0.1-3.0 mg/kg partial responders.

Repertoires were generated with immunoSEQ multiplex PCR, while TCRdb's copy carries only in-frame clones and drops some. The repertoire has some 62,000 clones, approximately 85% of them found once; the top ten carry 11%. Comments on this clone: Antigen specificity is unknown.

Germline V gives CDR1 MGHRA, CDR2 YSYEKL. The CDR3 is 15 amino acids. V was cut by 0 bases and J by 7 bases, with 15 bases left in between. The receptor's source is an adult with an advanced solid tumor such as melanoma, head and neck, liver or kidney cancer. Source: CD4+ or CD8+ T cells sorted from blood, taken in a trial of the OX40 agonist ivuxolimab. The chain recombines TRBV4-1 with TRBJ1-2; D might be TRBD1 (6 bases). This chain's CDR3 is CASSQERGSVGGYTF. CDR3 DNA: TGCGCCAGCAGCCAAGAAAGGGGGTCTGTCGGTGGCTACACCTTC.